This TCR beta chain was obtained from a study of a mutant IDH1 vaccine in newly diagnosed glioma. The method was immunoSEQ multiplex PCR; TCRdb's version includes in-frame clones alone and lacks a portion of them. The sample includes around 40,000 clones, 80% to 90% of them seen just once. Germline V CDR1 and CDR2: WNHNN, SYGVQD (reference sequence). The length of the CDR3 is 15 residues. The V end lost 2 bases, the J end lost 1 base, and 10 bases lay between the germline ends. Time point reported: week 5, during vaccination. Vaccine doses each comprised 300 ug of mutant IDH1 20-mer peptide, with topical imiquimod. Broader study findings: The occurrence of vaccine-induced immune responses was seen in roughly 93% of patients.

On this clone itself: Antigen specificity is unknown.

The sequence was obtained from a man aged 35-49 years with glioma. The material was PBMCs, obtained from a glioma patient whose treatment included an IDH1 peptide vaccine. This sequence joins TRBV10-1 and TRBJ2-3, with unresolved D. This CDR3 reads CASSEGRSRTDTQYF. The CDR3 DNA reads as TGCGCCAGCAGTGAGGGCAGGAGCCGCACAGATACGCAGTATTTT.